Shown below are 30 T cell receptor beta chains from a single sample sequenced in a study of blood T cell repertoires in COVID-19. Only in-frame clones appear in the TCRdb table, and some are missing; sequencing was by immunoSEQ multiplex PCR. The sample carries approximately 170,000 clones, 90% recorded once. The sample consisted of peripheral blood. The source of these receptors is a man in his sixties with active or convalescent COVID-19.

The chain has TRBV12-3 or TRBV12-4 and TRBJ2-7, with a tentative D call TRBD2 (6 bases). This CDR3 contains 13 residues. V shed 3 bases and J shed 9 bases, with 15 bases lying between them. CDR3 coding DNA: TGTGCCAGCAGTTTTTCGGGTCAGCGGGCGCAGTACTTC. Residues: CASSFSGQRAQYF.

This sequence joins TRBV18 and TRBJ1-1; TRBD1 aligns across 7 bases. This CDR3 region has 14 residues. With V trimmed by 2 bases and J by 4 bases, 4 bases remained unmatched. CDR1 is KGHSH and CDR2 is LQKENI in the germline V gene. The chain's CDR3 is CASSPLGGGTEAFF. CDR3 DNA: TGTGCCAGCTCACCATTAGGGGGCGGCACTGAAGCTTTCTTT.

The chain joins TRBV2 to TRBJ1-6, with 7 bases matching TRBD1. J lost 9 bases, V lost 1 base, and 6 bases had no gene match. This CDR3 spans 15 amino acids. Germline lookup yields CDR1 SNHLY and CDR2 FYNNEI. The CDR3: CASSEGRAGGSPLHF. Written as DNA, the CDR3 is TGTGCCAGCAGTGAAGGAAGGGCAGGGGGTTCACCCCTCCACTTT.

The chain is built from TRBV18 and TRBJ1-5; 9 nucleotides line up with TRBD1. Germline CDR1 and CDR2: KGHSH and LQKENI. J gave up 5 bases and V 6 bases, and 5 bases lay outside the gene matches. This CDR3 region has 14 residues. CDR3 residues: CASSLGQGDQPQHF. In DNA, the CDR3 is TGTGCCAGCTCCCTGGGACAGGGTGATCAGCCCCAGCATTTT.

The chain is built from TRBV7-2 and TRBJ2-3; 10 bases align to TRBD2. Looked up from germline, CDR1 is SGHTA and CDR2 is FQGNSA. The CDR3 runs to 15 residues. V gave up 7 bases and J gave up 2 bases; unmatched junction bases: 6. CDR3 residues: CASTLGLAFTDTQYF. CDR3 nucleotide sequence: TGTGCCAGCACCTTGGGACTAGCGTTCACAGATACGCAGTATTTT.

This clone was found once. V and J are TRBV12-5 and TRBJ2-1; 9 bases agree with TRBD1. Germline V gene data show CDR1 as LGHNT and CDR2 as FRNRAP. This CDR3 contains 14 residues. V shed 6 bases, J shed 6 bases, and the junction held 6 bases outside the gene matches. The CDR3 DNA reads TGTGCTAGTGGGGGACAGGGCGACTTCAATGAGCAGTTCTTC. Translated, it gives CASGGQGDFNEQFF.

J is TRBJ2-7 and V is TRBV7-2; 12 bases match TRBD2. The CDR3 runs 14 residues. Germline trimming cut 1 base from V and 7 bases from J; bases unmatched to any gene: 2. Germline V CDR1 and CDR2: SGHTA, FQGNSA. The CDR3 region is CASSLDTSGREQYF. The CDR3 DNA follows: TGTGCCAGCAGCTTAGATACTAGCGGGAGGGAGCAGTACTTC. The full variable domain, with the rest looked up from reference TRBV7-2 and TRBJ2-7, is GAGVSQSPSNKVTEKGKDVELRCDPISGHTALYWYRQSLGQGLEFLIYFQGNSAPDKSGLPSDRFSAERTGGSVSTLTIQRTQQEDSAVYLCASSLDTSGREQYFGPGTRLTVT.

CDR3 DNA: TGTGCCAGCAACTCAGGGGGGTGGACTGAAGCTTTCTTT. The encoded protein is CASNSGGWTEAFF. The chain links TRBV12-3 or TRBV12-4 to TRBJ1-1; TRBD1 agrees at 7 bases. With V trimmed by 7 bases and J by 5 bases, 7 bases remained unmatched. The CDR3 runs to 13 residues.

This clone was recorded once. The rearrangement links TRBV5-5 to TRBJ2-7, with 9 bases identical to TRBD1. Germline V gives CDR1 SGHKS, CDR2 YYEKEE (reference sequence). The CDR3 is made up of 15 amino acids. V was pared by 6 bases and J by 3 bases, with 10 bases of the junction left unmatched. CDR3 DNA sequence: TGTGCCAGCACCCAGGGGACAGGGCAAGTCTACGAGCAGTACTTC. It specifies CASTQGTGQVYEQYF.

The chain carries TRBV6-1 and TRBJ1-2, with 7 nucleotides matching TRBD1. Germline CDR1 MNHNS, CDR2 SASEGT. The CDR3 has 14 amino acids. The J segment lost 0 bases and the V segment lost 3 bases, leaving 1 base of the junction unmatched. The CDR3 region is CASSEGTANYGYTF. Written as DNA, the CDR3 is TGTGCCAGCAGTGAGGGGACAGCTAACTATGGCTACACCTTC.

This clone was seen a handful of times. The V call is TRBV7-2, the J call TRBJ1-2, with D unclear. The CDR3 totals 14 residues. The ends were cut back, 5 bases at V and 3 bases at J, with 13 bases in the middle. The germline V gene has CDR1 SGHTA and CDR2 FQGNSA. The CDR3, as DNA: TGTGCCAGCAGCCCAGGATCTAATGACTATGGCTACACCTTC. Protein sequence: CASSPGSNDYGYTF.

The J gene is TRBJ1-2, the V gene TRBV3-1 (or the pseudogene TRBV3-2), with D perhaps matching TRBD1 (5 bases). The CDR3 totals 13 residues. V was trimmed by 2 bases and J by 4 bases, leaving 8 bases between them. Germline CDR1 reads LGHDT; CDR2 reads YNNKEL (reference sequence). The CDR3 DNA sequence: TGTGCCAGCAGCCAACAGGGTTCCTATGGCTACACCTTC. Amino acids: CASSQQGSYGYTF.

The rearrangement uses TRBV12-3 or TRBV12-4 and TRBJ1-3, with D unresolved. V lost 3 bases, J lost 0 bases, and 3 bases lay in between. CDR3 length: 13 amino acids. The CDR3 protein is CASSFNSGNTIYF. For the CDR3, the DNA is TGTGCCAGCAGTTTCAACTCTGGAAACACCATATATTTT.

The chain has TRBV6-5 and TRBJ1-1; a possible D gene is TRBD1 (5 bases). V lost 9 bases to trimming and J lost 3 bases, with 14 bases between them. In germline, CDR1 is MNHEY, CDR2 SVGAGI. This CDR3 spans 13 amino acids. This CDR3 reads CASFLWGDTEAFF. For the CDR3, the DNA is TGTGCCAGTTTCCTCTGGGGGGACACTGAAGCTTTCTTT.

The chain's CDR3 is CASSVRDYPQGNEQFF. The CDR3 DNA reads as TGTGCCAGTAGTGTCCGGGACTACCCGCAGGGGAATGAGCAGTTCTTC. The V gene is TRBV19, the J gene TRBJ2-1; possibly TRBD2 for D (7 bases). CDR1 is LNHDA, CDR2 SQIVND, per germline (reference sequence). The CDR3 is 16 residues long. Trimming stripped 5 bases from V and 7 bases from J, with 21 bases between.

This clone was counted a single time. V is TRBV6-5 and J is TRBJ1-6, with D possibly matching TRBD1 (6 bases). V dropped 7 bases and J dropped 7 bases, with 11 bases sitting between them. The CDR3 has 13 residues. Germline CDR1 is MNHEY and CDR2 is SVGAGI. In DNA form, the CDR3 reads TGTGCCAGCAACCTCGGACAGAATTCACCCCTCCACTTT. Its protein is CASNLGQNSPLHF.

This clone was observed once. The CDR3 DNA follows: TGTGCCAGCAGGCCAACAGGGGCCGGGGAGCTGTTTTTT. Translating gives CASRPTGAGELFF. V and J are TRBV11-3 and TRBJ2-2, with TRBD1 matching over 7 bases. The CDR3 runs to 13 residues. V gave up 6 bases and J gave up 6 bases; unmatched junction bases: 4. CDR1 and CDR2 from the germline V gene are SGHNT and YENEEA.

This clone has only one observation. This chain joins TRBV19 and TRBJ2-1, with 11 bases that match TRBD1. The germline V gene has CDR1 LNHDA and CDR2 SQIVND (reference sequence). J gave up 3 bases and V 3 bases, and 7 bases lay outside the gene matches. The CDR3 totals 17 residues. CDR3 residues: CASSIFRTGGFYNEQFF. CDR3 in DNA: TGTGCCAGTAGTATTTTTCGGACAGGGGGCTTCTACAATGAGCAGTTCTTC.

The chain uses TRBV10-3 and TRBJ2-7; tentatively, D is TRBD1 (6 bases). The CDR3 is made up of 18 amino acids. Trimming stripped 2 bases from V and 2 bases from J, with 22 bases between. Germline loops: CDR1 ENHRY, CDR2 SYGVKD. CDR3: CAISEPTRTRGGTYEQYF. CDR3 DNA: TGTGCCATCAGTGAGCCAACTCGAACTAGAGGGGGTACCTACGAGCAGTACTTC.

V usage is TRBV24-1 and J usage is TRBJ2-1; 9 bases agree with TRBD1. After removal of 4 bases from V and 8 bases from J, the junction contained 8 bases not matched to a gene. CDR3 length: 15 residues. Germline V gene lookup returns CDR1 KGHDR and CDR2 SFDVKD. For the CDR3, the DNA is TGTGCCACCAGTGACCACAGGGGGCGTAGGGATGAGCAGTTCTTC. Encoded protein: CATSDHRGRRDEQFF.

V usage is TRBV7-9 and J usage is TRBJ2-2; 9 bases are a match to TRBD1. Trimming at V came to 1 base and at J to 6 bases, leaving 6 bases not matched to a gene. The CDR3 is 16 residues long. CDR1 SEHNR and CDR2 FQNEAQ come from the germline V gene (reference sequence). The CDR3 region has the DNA TGTGCCAGCAGCTTAGAGGGCGGACAGGGGTCCGGGGAGCTGTTTTTT. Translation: CASSLEGGQGSGELFF.

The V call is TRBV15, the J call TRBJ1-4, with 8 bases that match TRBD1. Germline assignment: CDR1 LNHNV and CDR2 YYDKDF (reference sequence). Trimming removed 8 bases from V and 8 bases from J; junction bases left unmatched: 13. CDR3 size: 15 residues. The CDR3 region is CATSGGRGYYEKLFF. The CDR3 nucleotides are TGTGCCACCTCAGGGGGCAGAGGGTACTACGAAAAACTGTTTTTT.

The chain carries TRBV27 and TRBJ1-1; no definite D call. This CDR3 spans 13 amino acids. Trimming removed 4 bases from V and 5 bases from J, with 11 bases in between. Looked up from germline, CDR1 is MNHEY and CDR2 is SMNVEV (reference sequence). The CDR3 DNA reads TGTGCCAGCAGTTGGTCAGTCGAAACTGAAGCTTTCTTT. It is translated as CASSWSVETEAFF.

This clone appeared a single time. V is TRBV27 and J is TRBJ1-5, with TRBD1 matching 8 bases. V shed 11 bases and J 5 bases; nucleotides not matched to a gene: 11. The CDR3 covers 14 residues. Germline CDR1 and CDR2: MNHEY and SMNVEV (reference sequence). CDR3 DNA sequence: TGTGCCTCCGCCGGGACAGGCCTCTATCAGCCCCAGCATTTT. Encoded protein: CASAGTGLYQPQHF.

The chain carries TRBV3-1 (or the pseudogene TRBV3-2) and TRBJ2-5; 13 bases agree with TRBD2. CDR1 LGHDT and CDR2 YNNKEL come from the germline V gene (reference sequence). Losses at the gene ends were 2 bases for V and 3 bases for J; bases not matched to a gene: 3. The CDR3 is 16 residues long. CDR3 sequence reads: CASSQRTSGGKETQYF. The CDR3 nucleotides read TGTGCCAGCAGCCAAAGGACTAGCGGGGGAAAAGAGACCCAGTACTTC.

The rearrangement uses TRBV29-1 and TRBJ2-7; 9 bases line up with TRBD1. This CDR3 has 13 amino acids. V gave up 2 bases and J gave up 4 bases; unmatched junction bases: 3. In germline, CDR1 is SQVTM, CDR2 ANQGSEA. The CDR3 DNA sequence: TGCAGCGTTGAAAAGGGACAGGGTTACGAGCAGTACTTC. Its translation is CSVEKGQGYEQYF.

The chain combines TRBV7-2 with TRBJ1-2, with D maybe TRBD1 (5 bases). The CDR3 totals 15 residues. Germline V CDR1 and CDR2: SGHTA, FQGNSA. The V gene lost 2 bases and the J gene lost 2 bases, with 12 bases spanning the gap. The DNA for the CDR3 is TGTGCCAGCAGCTTAACGGGTGGGGCGAACTATGGCTACACCTTC. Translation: CASSLTGGANYGYTF.

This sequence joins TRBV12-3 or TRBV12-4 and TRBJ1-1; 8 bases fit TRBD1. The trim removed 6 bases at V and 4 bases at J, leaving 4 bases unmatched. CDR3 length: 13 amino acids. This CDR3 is CASSPDRGTEAFF. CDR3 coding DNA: TGTGCCAGCAGCCCCGACAGGGGCACTGAAGCTTTCTTT.

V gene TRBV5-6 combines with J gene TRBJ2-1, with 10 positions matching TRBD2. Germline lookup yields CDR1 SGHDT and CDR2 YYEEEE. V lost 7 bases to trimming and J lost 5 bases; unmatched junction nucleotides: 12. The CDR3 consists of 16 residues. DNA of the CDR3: TGTGCCAGCCCCCTTGGGTCCGGACTAGCGGACAATGAGCAGTTCTTC. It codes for CASPLGSGLADNEQFF.

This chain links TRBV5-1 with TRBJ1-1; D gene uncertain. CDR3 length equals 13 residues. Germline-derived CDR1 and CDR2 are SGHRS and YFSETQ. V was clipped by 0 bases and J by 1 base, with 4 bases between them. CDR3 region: CASSLDRNTEAFF. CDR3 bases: TGCGCCAGCAGCTTGGACAGGAACACTGAAGCTTTCTTT.